This T cell receptor (beta chain) came from a study of T cell responses to AZD1222 COVID-19 vaccine. Both about-4-week and about-12-week second-dose recipients were combined. About this clone itself: The antigen is unknown.

Germline CDR1 SEHNR, CDR2 FQNEAQ (reference sequence). This CDR3 contains 13 residues. Trimming cost V 6 bases and J 6 bases; bases outside gene matches: 3. Study-wide results and limits: Unmutated variant regions reportedly attract nearly half of all spike-specific TCRs. Clonal diversity was possibly underestimated, and white British individuals and females predominated among donors.

Some clones are missing from TCRdb's copy, which holds only in-frame ones; the method was immunoSEQ multiplex PCR. The table includes some 200,000 clones, roughly 92% detected once. This clonotype originated in an adult who received the AZD1222 COVID-19 vaccine. This chain links TRBV7-9 with TRBJ2-7; TRBD1 matches 12 bases. The sequenced sample was peripheral blood, obtained 28 days after the second AZD1222 dose. The CDR3 DNA follows: TGTGCCAGCAGGGGACAGGGGGCACTCGAGCAGTACTTC. This sequence encodes CASRGQGALEQYF.